This TCR beta chain appears in the sequencing data of a study of T cell changes during pregnancy in multiple sclerosis. The repertoire was sequenced with immunoSEQ multiplex PCR; TCRdb's copy has only in-frame clones and lacks some. The table includes over 70,000 clones, more than 85% detected once. The CDR3 totals 15 residues. V was pared by 3 bases and J by 0 bases, with 9 bases between. Germline V lookup: CDR1 SGHDN, CDR2 FVKESK. This specimen consisted of peripheral blood, obtained in the first trimester of pregnancy. The TCR originated in a female donor in good health, enrolled as a control in a pregnancy study. The chain links TRBV14 to TRBJ1-3, with D possibly matching TRBD1 (5 bases). CDR3 loop: CASSQGTSSGNTIYF. CDR3 DNA: TGTGCCAGCAGCCAGGGGACTAGCTCTGGAAACACCATATATTTT.